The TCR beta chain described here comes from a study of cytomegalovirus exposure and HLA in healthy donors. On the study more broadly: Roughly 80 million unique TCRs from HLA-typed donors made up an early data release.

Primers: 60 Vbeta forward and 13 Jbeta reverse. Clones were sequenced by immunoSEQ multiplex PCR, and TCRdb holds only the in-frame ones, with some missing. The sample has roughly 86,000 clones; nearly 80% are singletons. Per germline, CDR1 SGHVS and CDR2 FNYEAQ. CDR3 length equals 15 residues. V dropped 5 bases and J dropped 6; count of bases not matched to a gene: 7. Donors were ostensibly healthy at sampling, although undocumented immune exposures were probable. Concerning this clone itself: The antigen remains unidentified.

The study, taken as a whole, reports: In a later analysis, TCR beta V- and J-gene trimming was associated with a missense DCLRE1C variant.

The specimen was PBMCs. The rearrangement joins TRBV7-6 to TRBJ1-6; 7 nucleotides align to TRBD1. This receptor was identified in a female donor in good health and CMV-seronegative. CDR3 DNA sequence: TGTGCCAGCAGCCGTAGGGACAGCGTTAATTCACCCCTCCACTTT. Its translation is CASSRRDSVNSPLHF.